Following are 24 T cell receptor beta chains from one sample sequenced in a study of immune characterization of retroperitoneal liposarcoma. One entry per CDR3 protein results from TCRdb running MiXCR on the PCR reads. Among 3,500 to 4,500 distinct CDR3 sequences listed, roughly 29% were seen once. Sequencing was carried out using blood. The receptors were gathered from a female donor with retroperitoneal liposarcoma.

V and J are TRBV12-3 or TRBV12-4 and TRBJ1-1; TRBD1 matches 7 bases. Losses at the gene ends were 6 bases for V and 4 bases for J; bases not matched to a gene: 11. This CDR3 has 15 amino acids. The CDR3 coding sequence is TGTGCCAGCAGCAGGGGGGACAGTTTAAGCACTGAAGCTTTCTTT. Amino acids: CASSRGDSLSTEAFF.

The V and J genes are TRBV10-1 and TRBJ2-4; 8 positions agree with TRBD2. The J call is uncertain, as TRBJ2-7 better fits the DNA end. The CDR3 is 16 residues long. Germline V gene sequence: CDR1 WNHNN, CDR2 SYGVQD (reference sequence). CDR3 bases: TGCGCCAGCAGTGACGACCAGCGGGGGAACACCTACGAGCAGTACTTC. Translated, it gives CASSDDQRGNTYEQYF.

The J gene is TRBJ1-2, the V gene TRBV6-5; D gene unclear. V lost 4 bases and J 8 bases, leaving 14 bases between the germline ends. The CDR3 covers 13 residues. Per the germline V gene, CDR1 is MNHEY and CDR2 is SVGAGI. CDR3 DNA sequence: TGTGCCAGCAGTTCAGGAGGGAATGGGGGCTACACCTTC. The encoded protein is CASSSGGNGGYTF.

By share, this clonotype counts as medium-sized. The chain is built from TRBV5-6 and TRBJ1-6; 9 bases are shared with TRBD1. Germline assignment: CDR1 SGHDT and CDR2 YYEEEE. CDR3 length: 15 residues. V dropped 3 bases and J dropped 8; count of bases not matched to a gene: 6. Here the CDR3 reads CASSWDRELDSPLHF. In DNA, the CDR3 is TGTGCCAGCAGCTGGGACAGGGAGTTGGATTCACCCCTCCACTTT.

The J gene is TRBJ2-5, the V gene TRBV2, with D possibly TRBD2 on 7 matching bases. This CDR3 has 22 amino acids. Germline V CDR1 and CDR2: SNHLY, FYNNEI. Trimming removed 9 bases at V and 5 bases at J, with 43 bases between. This CDR3 reads CASYKMWRGPSGGVGRFETQYF. CDR3 DNA: TGTGCCAGTTATAAGATGTGGCGGGGGCCCTCTGGTGGGGTGGGGCGATTTGAGACCCAGTACTTC.

This clonotype rates as medium-sized (0.01 to 0.1%). This sequence may be a read error, since a much larger clone differs from it by one base. The chain recombines TRBV6-1 with TRBJ2-1, with TRBD2 matching 12 bases. Germline-derived CDR1 and CDR2 are MNHNS and SASEGT. This CDR3 region has 15 residues. Trimming took 2 bases from V and 13 from J; bases not matched to a gene: 9. The CDR3: CASSELAGGPETQFF. As DNA, the CDR3 is TGTGCCAGCAGTGAACTAGCGGGGGGGCCAGAGACCCAGTTCTTC.

In this sample, this clonotype is medium-sized (0.01 to 0.1%). This chain connects TRBV6-6 to TRBJ2-1; D is unclear. Germline values: CDR1 MNHNY, CDR2 SVGAGI (reference sequence). The CDR3 sequence is 14 residues long. Deletions cut 5 bases from V and 8 bases from J, with 16 bases between. The CDR3 region has the DNA TGTGCCAGCAGTCGGACGTCGGAAGGCGATGAGCAGTTCTTC. Encoded protein: CASSRTSEGDEQFF.

V usage is TRBV27 and J usage is TRBJ2-1, with D tentatively TRBD1 (6 bases). Trimming cost V 5 bases and J 13 bases, with 18 bases left between them. The germline V gene encodes CDR1 MNHEY and CDR2 SMNVEV (reference sequence). This CDR3 spans 13 amino acids. The CDR3 coding sequence is TGTGCCAGCAGTGAAGCCGTAAGGGGGACCCAGTTCTTC. This translates into CASSEAVRGTQFF.

This clonotype was seen only once. The CDR3 nucleotides read TGTGCCAGCAGTGACCCGGGGAGGACAGATACGCAGTATTTT. It yields the protein CASSDPGRTDTQYF. V gene TRBV25-1 combines with J gene TRBJ2-3, with D perhaps TRBD2 (6 bases). V shed 3 bases and J shed 3 bases, with 10 bases lying between them. There are 14 residues in the CDR3. Germline V CDR1 and CDR2: MGHDK, SYGVNS.

The chain combines TRBV6-5 with TRBJ1-1; D remains unclear. The CDR3 spans 14 residues. V dropped 0 bases and J dropped 10 bases, with 15 bases sitting between them. Germline CDR1 and CDR2: MNHEY and SVGAGI. CDR3 region: CASSYSRTNVVAFF. In nucleotides, the CDR3 is TGTGCCAGCAGTTACTCAAGGACGAATGTGGTAGCTTTCTTT.

This sequence joins TRBV25-1 and TRBJ2-5; 10 nucleotides line up with TRBD1. The ends lost 3 bases at V and 5 bases at J; junction bases unmatched: 18. CDR1 is MGHDK and CDR2 is SYGVNS in the germline V gene. The CDR3 contains 19 residues. The CDR3 sequence: CASSDRGQGVGPALETQYF. In DNA form, the CDR3 reads TGTGCCAGCAGTGACCGCGGACAGGGGGTGGGACCCGCTTTGGAGACCCAGTACTTC.

By share, this clonotype ranks as medium-sized. V and J are TRBV12-3 or TRBV12-4 and TRBJ2-1; D is possibly TRBD1 (6 bases). V dropped 1 base and J dropped 2 bases, with 9 bases sitting between them. CDR3 length: 15 residues. The CDR3 region has the DNA TGTGCCAGCAGTTTAGACTGGACAGCCTACAATGAGCAGTTCTTC. This encodes CASSLDWTAYNEQFF.

This clonotype was observed a few times. The J gene is TRBJ2-3, the V gene TRBV7-3, with TRBD2 matching over 12 bases. Per germline, CDR1 SGHTA and CDR2 FQGTGA. This CDR3 spans 13 amino acids. With 5 bases clipped from V and 14 bases from J, the junction kept 8 bases outside the gene matches. The CDR3 DNA sequence: TGTGCCAGCAGCCCGACTAGCGGGGGTCCGTGGTATTTT. It specifies CASSPTSGGPWYF.

This clonotype has just one count. This chain links TRBV7-6 with TRBJ2-3, with no clear D. Germline V gene data show CDR1 as SGHVS and CDR2 as FNYEAQ. The CDR3 is 15 amino acids. Trimming stripped 0 bases from V and 4 bases from J, with 11 bases between. The CDR3 loop is CASSLAPDRSDTQYF. CDR3 nucleotide sequence: TGTGCCAGCAGCTTAGCGCCAGATAGGTCAGATACGCAGTATTTT.

Written as DNA, the CDR3 is TGTGCCAGCAGCCTATACACAGATACGCAGTATTTT. Translating it yields CASSLYTDTQYF. The chain links TRBV7-2 to TRBJ2-3; D call uncertain. The V gene lost 5 bases and the J gene lost 2 bases, with 5 bases spanning the gap. CDR1 and CDR2 from the germline V gene are SGHTA and FQGNSA. This CDR3 comprises 12 residues.

The rearrangement uses TRBV4-3 and TRBJ2-5, with D possibly being TRBD2 (5 bases). The J call may be mistaken, given a closer DNA end match to TRBJ2-7. Germline CDR1 LGHNA, CDR2 YSLEER. The CDR3 spans 13 residues. CDR3 sequence: CASSSRGPYEQYF. The DNA for the CDR3 is TGCGCCAGCAGCTCAAGAGGGCCCTACGAGCAGTACTTC.

This clonotype has just one count. The V call is TRBV12-3 or TRBV12-4, the J call TRBJ2-1; a possible D gene is TRBD2 (7 bases). The length of the CDR3 is 14 residues. The germline V and J ends were trimmed by 8 bases and 13 bases, with 24 bases remaining between them. DNA of the CDR3: TGTGCCAGCTCTGGCGGAGGGGGGGGGCGAAGACAGTTCTTC. This gives the protein CASSGGGGGRRQFF.

This clonotype is labeled as medium-sized. V usage is TRBV25-1 and J usage is TRBJ2-5; D is undetermined. Germline V gene data show CDR1 as MGHDK and CDR2 as SYGVNS. The CDR3 sequence is 14 residues long. V lost 0 bases and J lost 2, with 7 bases in between. This CDR3 reads CASSEYRVQETQYF. DNA for the CDR3: TGTGCCAGCAGTGAATATAGGGTTCAAGAGACCCAGTACTTC.

This clonotype was recorded only once. One end of the junction fails to match germline, which may point to a read error. The genes are TRBV5-3 and TRBJ1-3, with D possibly matching TRBD1 (5 bases). TRBV5-3 falls under the ORF class, with uncertain function. The CDR3 extends over 15 amino acids. CDR3 DNA sequence: TGTGCCAGCAGCTTGGAGGGACGCTCTGGAAACACCATATATTTT. Translating gives CASSLEGRSGNTIYF.

In its sample, this clonotype is medium-sized (0.01 to 0.1%). The rearrangement links TRBV27 to TRBJ2-6; a weak D match, TRBD1 (6 bases). The V gene's germline CDR1 is MNHEY and CDR2 SMNVEV (reference sequence). V dropped 5 bases and J dropped 0 bases, with 14 bases sitting between them. The CDR3 has 17 residues. The chain's CDR3 is CASSGSTGTSGANVLTF. The CDR3 nucleotides are TGTGCCAGCAGTGGATCGACAGGAACCTCTGGGGCCAACGTCCTGACTTTC.

This clonotype was counted once. Since no conserved phenylalanine or tryptophan closes the CDR3, a read error is the likely cause. This rearrangement joins TRBV6-2 or TRBV6-3 to TRBJ1-2; perhaps TRBD1 as D (6 bases). Germline V gives CDR1 MNHEY, CDR2 SVGEGT. Trimming took 5 bases from V and 5 from J, leaving 18 bases between them. The CDR3 has 15 amino acids. The CDR3 reads CASSELGARGYGYTL. CDR3 bases: TGTGCCAGCAGTGAATTGGGGGCCCGAGGGTATGGCTACACCTTA.

By frequency in the sample, this clonotype is large (0.1 to 1%). This chain joins TRBV27 and TRBJ2-3, with TRBD2 identical over 9 bases. Germline CDR1 MNHEY, CDR2 SMNVEV (reference sequence). J gave up 1 base and V 1 base, and 3 bases lay outside the gene matches. CDR3 length: 16 residues. The DNA for the CDR3 is TGTGCCAGCAGTTTATGGGCTAGCGGGGGCACAGATACGCAGTATTTT. Translating gives CASSLWASGGTDTQYF.

This clonotype was detected a few times. The chain has TRBV7-6 and TRBJ1-1; a possible D gene is TRBD1 (5 bases). CDR3 length: 17 residues. Germline CDR1 reads SGHVS; CDR2 reads FNYEAQ. V was pared by 0 bases and J by 5 bases, with 19 bases between. Here the CDR3 reads CASSLAPGGGPRTEAFF. In DNA, the CDR3 is TGTGCCAGCAGCTTAGCCCCCGGGGGAGGGCCGAGAACTGAAGCTTTCTTT.

The chain uses TRBV27 and TRBJ1-5, with a tentative D call TRBD1 (5 bases). The ends were cut back, 3 bases at V and 3 bases at J, with 9 bases in the middle. The length of the CDR3 is 14 residues. CDR1 is MNHEY, CDR2 SMNVEV, per germline (reference sequence). DNA for the CDR3: TGTGCCAGCAGTTTGGAGACAGACAATCAGCCCCAGCATTTT. It codes for CASSLETDNQPQHF.